The entry below describes one T cell receptor (beta chain). The antigen is undetermined. The data were obtained in a study of PD-1 blockade in classical Hodgkin lymphoma. This CDR3 comprises 14 residues. Germline V CDR1 and CDR2: SNHLY, FYNNEI. Trimming pared 7 bases from V and 6 bases from J, leaving 15 bases between. Study-level points and caveats: Patients starting nivolumab less than 1 year after ASCT had lower diversity and were excluded from later analyses. Before treatment, TCR diversity in newly diagnosed patients was reportedly lower than in healthy donors. A significant rise in TCR diversity was seen by C4D1 for CD4+ cells but not for CD8+ cells.

All trial patients relapsed after autologous stem cell transplantation. Magnetic negative selection was used to purify CD4+ T cells from PBMCs that had been thawed. Complete response, partial response or progressive disease made up the best responses. Assay: immunoSEQ multiplex PCR; the TCRdb copy retains only in-frame clones and omits some. The sample includes about 16,000 clones, around four fifths of them seen just once. This sequence originates from a human donor with classical Hodgkin lymphoma. This chain joins TRBV2 and TRBJ1-4, with D maybe TRBD1 (5 bases). The material sequenced was CD4+ T cells from blood, taken at baseline. The CDR3 nucleotides read TGTGCCAGCAAGCGAGACAGCTGGGATGAAAAACTGTTTTTT. Amino acid sequence: CASKRDSWDEKLFF.